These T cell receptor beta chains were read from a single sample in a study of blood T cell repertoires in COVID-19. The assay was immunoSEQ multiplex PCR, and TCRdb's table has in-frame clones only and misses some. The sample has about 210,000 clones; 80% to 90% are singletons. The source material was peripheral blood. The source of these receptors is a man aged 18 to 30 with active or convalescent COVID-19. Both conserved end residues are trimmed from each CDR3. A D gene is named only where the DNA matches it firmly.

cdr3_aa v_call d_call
VRSLGRPGSNQPQH TRBV7-5 NA
ASTPGGGRRDEQF TRBV25-1 TRBD2
ASSQDLKTQY TRBV14 NA
ASSQPGLAGGPGEQY TRBV6-6 TRBD2
ASTMGTSGFTDTQY TRBV27 TRBD2
ASSLSGGSGYT TRBV27 TRBD1
ASSHPAGEQY TRBV4-1 NA
ASSYISPGFPYEQY TRBV6-2/TRBV6-3 NA
ASSLATGSGRGSYNEQF TRBV5-1 TRBD2
ASSTSRDRENYEQY TRBV27 TRBD1
ASSPPPGQGNEKLF TRBV18 TRBD1
ASSTGVNTEAF TRBV12-3/TRBV12-4 TRBD1
ASSFSGLAGGSSSYNEQF TRBV9 TRBD2
ASSQSGTGREKLF TRBV4-1 TRBD1
ASSGWEAGSVEQF TRBV5-1 NA
ASSPDGENTEAF TRBV18 NA
ASSLGQSDSYNEQF TRBV5-4 NA
AISTPGQGTKTNYGYT TRBV10-3 TRBD1
ASGPSGRETQY TRBV12-5 TRBD2
ASNPRTGAPGTEAF TRBV19 TRBD1
ASSIGLSYEQY TRBV19 NA
ASSGQGAHYEQY TRBV5-1 TRBD1
ASSYGGGRNEQF TRBV6-2/TRBV6-3 NA
ACKRQGYEQY TRBV30 TRBD1
ASSFRTGELF TRBV12-3/TRBV12-4 NA
ASSESRTGYGYT TRBV10-2 TRBD1
ASSLSAGGYEQY TRBV11-3 NA
ASSPSSRMNTEAF TRBV5-1 NA
ASSTGPEAF TRBV19 NA
ASSLVLRGSPLH TRBV11-2 NA
ASSSRRGAKNIQY TRBV5-6 NA
ASSQGATNEKLF TRBV5-1 TRBD1
ASSLTGGPSPLH TRBV5-1 TRBD1
ASSVVASTDTQY TRBV9 NA
ASSDTVGNEKLF TRBV6-1 NA
ASSEHRDRGLRNTEAF TRBV6-1 TRBD1
ASSLGRDRTFYEQY TRBV11-2 TRBD1
SATDSYGYT TRBV20-1 NA
ATSRGPGRDEKLF TRBV15 NA
ASSLQPSGTYEQY TRBV5-1 TRBD2
ASSSGSYEQY TRBV12-3/TRBV12-4 NA
ASSLKREVIGEQF TRBV7-8 TRBD2
ASKTLLAGRNTGELF TRBV5-6 TRBD2
AWTTGSSYNSPLH TRBV30 NA
AISGPRGSEPTYEQY TRBV10-3 NA
ASSDRDRGAHQETQY TRBV9 TRBD1
ASVEGRTGGVEQY TRBV6-5 TRBD1
ASSGAGVHTGELF TRBV9 TRBD2
ASRLGGSNTGELF TRBV19 TRBD1
ASSPPGQRHQPQH TRBV18 NA
AWSGSAGVTDTQY TRBV30 TRBD2
ASSSGTSGSGDTQY TRBV5-1 TRBD2